The clone carrying this T cell receptor (beta chain) has a handful of counts. This specimen belongs to a study of neoadjuvant anti-PD-1 for oral cavity cancer. Looking at the study overall: Most patients had three to four biweekly doses of 3 mg/kg nivolumab before resection.

CDR3 length: 14 residues. CDR1 GTSNPN and CDR2 SVGIG come from the germline V gene (reference sequence). The ends were cut back, 3 bases at V and 7 bases at J, with 18 bases in the middle. Profiling relied on immunoSEQ multiplex PCR, and the TCRdb table lists in-frame clones only, not all of them. This sample yields tens of thousands of clones, of which 26% are seen a single time; 15% to 20% belongs to the top ten. Specified time point: after neoadjuvant nivolumab, at surgical resection. Stage II-IVA oral cavity squamous cell carcinoma was new and untreated by systemic or radiation therapy. These oral cavity squamous cell carcinomas were HPV-negative and locally advanced.

This sequence originates from a person between 35 and 79 years old with oral cavity squamous cell carcinoma. The sequenced sample was tumor tissue, obtained after nivolumab (anti-PD-1) treatment. The chain links TRBV30 to TRBJ1-2, with D tentatively TRBD1 (5 bases). CDR3 loop: CAWRLQALKSGYTF. DNA for the CDR3: TGTGCCTGGAGATTACAGGCCCTGAAGAGTGGCTACACCTTC.